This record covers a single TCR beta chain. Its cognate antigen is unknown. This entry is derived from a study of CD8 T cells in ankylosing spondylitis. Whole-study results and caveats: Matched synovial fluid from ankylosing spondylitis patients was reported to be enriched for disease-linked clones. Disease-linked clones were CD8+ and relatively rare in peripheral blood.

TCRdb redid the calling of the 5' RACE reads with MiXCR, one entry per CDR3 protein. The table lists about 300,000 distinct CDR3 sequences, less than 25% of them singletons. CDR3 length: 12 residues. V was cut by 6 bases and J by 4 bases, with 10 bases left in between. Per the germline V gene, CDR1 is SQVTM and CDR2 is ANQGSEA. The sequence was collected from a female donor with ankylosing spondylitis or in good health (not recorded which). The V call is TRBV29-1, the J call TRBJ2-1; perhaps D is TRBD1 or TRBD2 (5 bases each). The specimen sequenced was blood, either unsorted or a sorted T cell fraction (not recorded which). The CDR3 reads CSVGRGYNEQFF. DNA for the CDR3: TGCAGCGTGGGACGGGGATACAATGAGCAGTTCTTC.